These T cell receptor beta chains were read from a single sample in a study of T cells in localized non-small cell lung cancer. The table came from immunoSEQ multiplex PCR; TCRdb's copy has only in-frame clones and leaves some out. The sample includes approximately 2,000 clones, around 32% seen only once; the top ten take 7.4%. Material: lung tumor tissue, obtained before any cancer treatment. The receptors here all came from a male donor aged 60 or over with stage I squamous cell lung carcinoma. CDR3s include the opening cysteine and the closing phenylalanine or tryptophan. D genes are given only for firm matches. Clone size is stated in some rows and not others, as once, few, many or a class when expanded.

abundance	v_gene	d_gene	j_gene	len	CDR3aa	CDR3nt
few	TRBV30	NA	TRBJ2-3	12	CAWSPPTDTQYF	TGTGCCTGGAGTCCTCCCACAGATACGCAGTATTTT
NA	TRBV15	NA	TRBJ1-2	16	CATSSSALVGSLGYTF	TGTGCCACCAGCTCCTCCGCTTTGGTAGGGAGTTTGGGCTACACCTTC
few	TRBV5-1	TRBD1	TRBJ1-3	16	CASSLEGQGAENTIYF	TGCGCCAGCAGCTTGGAGGGACAGGGGGCTGAAAACACCATATATTTT
NA	TRBV12-5	NA	TRBJ2-5	14	CASGVTATQETQYF	TGTGCTAGTGGTGTGACAGCGACCCAAGAGACCCAGTACTTC
NA	TRBV29-1	TRBD1	TRBJ1-1	13	CSVRGQGAAEAFF	TGCAGCGTTCGGGGACAGGGGGCAGCTGAAGCTTTCTTT
NA	TRBV9	TRBD1	TRBJ2-1	12	CASSDGQGRQFF	TGTGCCAGCAGCGATGGACAGGGAAGGCAGTTCTTC
large	TRBV28	TRBD1	TRBJ1-1	13	CASSPDRDTEAFF	TGTGCCAGCAGTCCTGACAGGGACACTGAAGCTTTCTTT
medium-sized	TRBV11-3	TRBD1	TRBJ1-2	17	CASSPGTGGAGNYGYTF	TGTGCCAGCAGCCCTGGGACAGGGGGCGCCGGTAACTATGGCTACACCTTC
once	TRBV30	TRBD1	TRBJ1-2	13	CAWTQGANYGYTF	TGTGCCTGGACTCAGGGGGCGAACTATGGCTACACCTTC
NA	TRBV28	NA	TRBJ1-1	14	CASSYRHRNTEAFF	TGTGCCAGCAGTTACCGGCATCGGAACACTGAAGCTTTCTTT
NA	TRBV10-2	NA	TRBJ2-7	14	CASQVGRRNYEQYF	TGCGCCAGCCAGGTGGGGCGGAGAAACTACGAGCAGTACTTC
NA	TRBV9	NA	TRBJ1-6	15	CASSLRTVLNSPLHF	TGTGCCAGCAGCTTAAGAACAGTACTCAATTCACCCCTCCACTTT
medium-sized	TRBV9	NA	TRBJ2-1	13	CASSPSSYNEQFF	TGTGCCAGCAGCCCCAGCTCCTACAATGAGCAGTTCTTC
medium-sized	TRBV11-3	NA	TRBJ1-1	14	CASSLQGRNTEAFF	TGTGCCAGCAGCTTACAGGGGAGGAACACTGAAGCTTTCTTT
NA	TRBV5-1	NA	TRBJ2-3	14	CASSLSESTDTQYF	TGCGCCAGCAGCCTGAGCGAGAGCACAGATACGCAGTATTTT
NA	TRBV7-6	TRBD2	TRBJ2-3	15	CASTSGGRISDTQYF	TGTGCCAGCACCTCGGGAGGGAGGATTTCAGATACGCAGTATTTT
NA	TRBV11-3	NA	TRBJ2-1	16	CASSPIDRTSYNEQFF	TGTGCCAGCAGCCCCATAGACAGGACCTCCTACAATGAGCAGTTCTTC
NA	TRBV11-3	NA	TRBJ1-1	14	CASSPNNRGTEAFF	TGTGCCAGCAGCCCCAATAATAGGGGGACTGAAGCTTTCTTT
NA	TRBV30	NA	TRBJ1-3	13	CALGHISGNTIYF	TGTGCCTTAGGACACATCTCTGGAAACACCATATATTTT
few	TRBV15	TRBD1	TRBJ2-7	16	CATSRDKGDSPYEQYF	TGTGCCACCAGCAGAGATAAGGGGGACAGCCCCTACGAGCAGTACTTC
NA	TRBV6-8	TRBD2	TRBJ2-2	15	CASSVSGTNTGELFF	TGTGCCAGCAGTGTTAGCGGGACGAACACCGGGGAGCTGTTTTTT
few	TRBV30	NA	TRBJ2-1	12	CAWSPFYNEQFF	TGTGCCTGGAGTCCCTTCTACAATGAGCAGTTCTTC
few	TRBV19	NA	TRBJ2-1	12	CASSIVGIEQFF	TGTGCCAGTAGTATAGTAGGGATTGAGCAGTTCTTC
medium-sized	TRBV9	TRBD1	TRBJ2-1	17	CASSPKPFGTGDNEQFF	TGTGCCAGCAGCCCTAAACCGTTTGGGACAGGGGACAATGAGCAGTTCTTC
few	TRBV11-3	NA	TRBJ1-1	15	CASSLEGVRDTEAFF	TGTGCCAGCAGCTTAGAGGGGGTCAGGGACACTGAAGCTTTCTTT
few	TRBV19	TRBD1	TRBJ1-5	15	CASSFTGGGNQPQHF	TGTGCCAGTAGTTTCACAGGGGGGGGGAATCAGCCCCAGCATTTT
few	TRBV10-3	TRBD2	TRBJ2-1	16	CAISETTSTFYNEQFF	TGTGCCATCAGTGAGACGACTAGCACCTTCTACAATGAGCAGTTCTTC
few	TRBV12-1	NA	TRBJ1-1	14	CASSFGQSNTEAFF	TGTGCCAGCAGCTTTGGCCAATCGAACACTGAAGCTTTCTTT
NA	TRBV28	TRBD1	TRBJ2-7	15	CASSFGGTGSYEQYF	TGTGCCAGCAGTTTTGGCGGGACAGGGTCCTACGAGCAGTACTTC
NA	TRBV7-2	TRBD2	TRBJ2-5	13	CASSLVGGETQYF	TGTGCCAGCAGCTTAGTGGGAGGGGAGACCCAGTACTTC
NA	TRBV9	NA	TRBJ2-2	15	CASSATPRDTGELFF	TGTGCCAGCAGCGCCACCCCCAGAGACACCGGGGAGCTGTTTTTT
NA	TRBV18	NA	TRBJ1-1	16	CASSPRVVAGHTEAFF	TGTGCCAGCTCACCCCGGGTTGTGGCGGGACACACTGAAGCTTTCTTT
few	TRBV18	NA	TRBJ2-7	15	CASSPGFGVLYEQYF	TGTGCCAGCTCACCAGGTTTCGGGGTCCTCTACGAGCAGTACTTC
few	TRBV9	NA	TRBJ1-2	14	CASSEKGPNYGYTF	TGTGCCAGCAGTGAAAAGGGCCCCAACTATGGCTACACCTTC
NA	TRBV6-8	TRBD1	TRBJ2-1	15	CASSRQGSSYNEQFF	TGTGCCAGCAGCCGACAGGGGAGCTCCTACAATGAGCAGTTCTTC
few	TRBV19	NA	TRBJ1-5	14	CASSMRASNQPQHF	TGTGCCAGTAGTATGCGGGCCTCCAATCAGCCCCAGCATTTT
NA	TRBV28	NA	TRBJ1-5	15	CASSEQGAGVQPQHF	TGTGCCAGCAGTGAACAGGGCGCTGGAGTTCAGCCCCAGCATTTT
few	TRBV19	NA	TRBJ1-1	12	CASSPKGSEAFF	TGTGCCAGTAGTCCCAAAGGGTCTGAAGCTTTCTTT
few	TRBV6-4	NA	TRBJ1-2	13	CASSERYSYGYTF	TGTGCCAGCAGTGAAAGGTACAGCTATGGCTACACCTTC
NA	TRBV18	NA	TRBJ2-7	13	CASSPPAFYEQYF	TGTGCCAGCTCACCACCGGCGTTTTACGAGCAGTACTTC
few	TRBV11-3	NA	TRBJ1-3	16	CASSLVYRGLGNTIYF	TGTGCCAGCAGCTTAGTGTATCGAGGACTTGGAAACACCATATATTTT
few	TRBV9	NA	TRBJ1-2	12	CASSVVNYGYTF	TGTGCCAGCAGCGTAGTAAACTATGGCTACACCTTC
medium-sized	TRBV11-3	NA	TRBJ2-1	16	CASSLERGGDYNEQFF	TGTGCCAGCAGCTTGGAAAGGGGAGGAGACTACAATGAGCAGTTCTTC
NA	TRBV11-3	NA	TRBJ1-1	14	CASSLGGELTEAFF	TGTGCCAGCAGCTTAGGAGGGGAACTCACTGAAGCTTTCTTT
few	TRBV7-5	NA	TRBJ2-7	14	CASSLLGYSYEQYF	TGTGCCAGCAGCTTACTTGGGTACTCCTACGAGCAGTACTTC